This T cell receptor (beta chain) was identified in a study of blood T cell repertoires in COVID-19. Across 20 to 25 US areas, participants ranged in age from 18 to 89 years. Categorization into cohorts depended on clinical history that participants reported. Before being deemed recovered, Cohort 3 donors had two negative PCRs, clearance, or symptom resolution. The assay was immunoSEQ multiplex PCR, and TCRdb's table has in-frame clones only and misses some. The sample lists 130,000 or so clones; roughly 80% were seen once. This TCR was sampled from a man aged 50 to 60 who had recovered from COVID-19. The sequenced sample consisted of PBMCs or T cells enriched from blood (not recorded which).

The CDR3 region has the DNA TGTGCCAGCTCACTCGCGGAGGTCCCAGGGGATGAAAAACTGTTTTTT. Its translation: CASSLAEVPGDEKLFF. The genes are TRBV18 and TRBJ1-4, with D possibly matching TRBD1 (6 bases). Between the trimmed V and J ends, which lost 4 bases and 6 bases, there was a span of 18 bases. The CDR3 totals 16 residues. The germline CDR1 and CDR2 sequences are KGHSH and LQKENI.